Reported below is one T cell receptor (beta chain). Its antigen is not known. Germline-derived CDR1 and CDR2 are SGHAT and FQNNGV. V gave up 4 bases and J gave up 7 bases, with 14 bases separating them. The CDR3 totals 15 residues. This record belongs to a study of cytomegalovirus exposure and HLA in healthy donors. Study outcomes and limitations: For most TCR sequences rarity was the rule, although some public TCRs occurred in many donors. Segments of the TCR beta V type were, in most cases, productive about 87% or about 30% of the time in an earlier analysis. Reportedly, HLA-A and HLA-B alleles of most subjects were accurately predicted from TCR beta.

Amplification used 60 Vbeta primers and 13 Jbeta primers. TCRdb's table, derived via immunoSEQ multiplex PCR, lists solely in-frame clones and lacks some. The data show some 89,000 clones, less than 85% seen once. The chain uses TRBV11-2 and TRBJ1-6; D possibly corresponds to TRBD1 (5 bases). Specimen: PBMCs. The receptor was isolated from a man aged 35-49 years in good health and CMV-seropositive. CDR3 sequence (DNA): TGTGCCAGCAGCTCCAGACCCCCAGGGAATTCACCCCTCCACTTT. Its protein product is CASSSRPPGNSPLHF.